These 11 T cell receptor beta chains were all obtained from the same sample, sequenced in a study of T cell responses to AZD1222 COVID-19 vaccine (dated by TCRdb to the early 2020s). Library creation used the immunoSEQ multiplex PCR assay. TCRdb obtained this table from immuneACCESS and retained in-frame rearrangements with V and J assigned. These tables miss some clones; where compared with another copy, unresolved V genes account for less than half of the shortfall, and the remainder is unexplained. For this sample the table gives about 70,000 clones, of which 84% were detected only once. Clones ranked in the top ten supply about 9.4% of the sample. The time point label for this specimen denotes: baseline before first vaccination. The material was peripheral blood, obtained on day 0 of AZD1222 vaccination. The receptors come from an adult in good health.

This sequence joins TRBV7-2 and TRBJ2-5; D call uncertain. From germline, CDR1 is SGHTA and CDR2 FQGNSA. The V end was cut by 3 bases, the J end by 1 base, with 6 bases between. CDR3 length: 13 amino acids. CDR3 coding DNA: TGTGCCAGCAGCTTTACTCTCCAAGAGACCCAGTACTTC. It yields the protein CASSFTLQETQYF.

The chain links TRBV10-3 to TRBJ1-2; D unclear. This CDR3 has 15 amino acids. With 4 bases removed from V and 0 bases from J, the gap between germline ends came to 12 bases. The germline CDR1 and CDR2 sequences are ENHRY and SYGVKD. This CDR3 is CAISGGFEANYGYTF. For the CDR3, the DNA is TGTGCCATCAGTGGAGGGTTTGAGGCTAACTATGGCTACACCTTC.

CDR3: CASSVNSRDQPQHF. DNA of the CDR3: TGTGCCAGCAGTGTGAACAGTAGGGATCAGCCCCAGCATTTT. The chain has TRBV2 and TRBJ1-5; D uncertain. Germline CDR1 and CDR2: SNHLY and FYNNEI. The ends were cut back, 4 bases at V and 5 bases at J, with 12 bases in the middle. The CDR3 totals 14 residues.

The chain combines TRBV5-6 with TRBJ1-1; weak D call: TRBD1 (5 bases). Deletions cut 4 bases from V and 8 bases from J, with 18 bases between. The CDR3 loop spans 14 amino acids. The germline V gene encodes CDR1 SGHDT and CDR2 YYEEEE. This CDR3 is CASSPTRDGLEAFF. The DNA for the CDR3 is TGTGCCAGCAGCCCGACGAGGGACGGGTTAGAAGCTTTCTTT. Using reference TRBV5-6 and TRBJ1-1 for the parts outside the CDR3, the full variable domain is DAGVTQSPTHLIKTRGQQVTLRCSPKSGHDTVSWYQQALGQGPQFIFQYYEEEERQRGNFPDRFSGHQFPNYSSELNVNALLLGDSALYLCASSPTRDGLEAFFGQGTRLTVV.

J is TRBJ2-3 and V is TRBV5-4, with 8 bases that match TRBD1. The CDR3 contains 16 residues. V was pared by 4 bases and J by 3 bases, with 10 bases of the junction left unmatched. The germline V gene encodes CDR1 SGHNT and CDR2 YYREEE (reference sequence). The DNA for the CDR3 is TGTGCCAGCAGCCGTGGACAGGGACGGACTACAGATACGCAGTATTTT. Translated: CASSRGQGRTTDTQYF.

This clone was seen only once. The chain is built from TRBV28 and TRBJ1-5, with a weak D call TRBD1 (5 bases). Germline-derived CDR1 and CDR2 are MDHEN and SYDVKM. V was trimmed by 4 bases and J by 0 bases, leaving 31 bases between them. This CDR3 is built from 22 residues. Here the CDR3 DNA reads TGTGCCAGCAGTTCTGTCCGGGACCTACCGACAAAGAGGTACAATAGCAATCAGCCCCAGCATTTT. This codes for CASSSVRDLPTKRYNSNQPQHF.

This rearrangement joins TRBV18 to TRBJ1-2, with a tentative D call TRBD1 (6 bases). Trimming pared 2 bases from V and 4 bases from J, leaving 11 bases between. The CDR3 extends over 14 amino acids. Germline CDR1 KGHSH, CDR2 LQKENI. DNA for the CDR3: TGTGCCAGCTCACCAGGGGGCAACCTCTATGGCTACACCTTC. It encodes CASSPGGNLYGYTF.

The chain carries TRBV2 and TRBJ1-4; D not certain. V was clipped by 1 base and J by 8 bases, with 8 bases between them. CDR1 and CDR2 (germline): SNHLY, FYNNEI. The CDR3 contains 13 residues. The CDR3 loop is CASSEVTAEKLFF. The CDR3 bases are TGTGCCAGCAGTGAAGTTACGGCCGAAAAACTGTTTTTT.

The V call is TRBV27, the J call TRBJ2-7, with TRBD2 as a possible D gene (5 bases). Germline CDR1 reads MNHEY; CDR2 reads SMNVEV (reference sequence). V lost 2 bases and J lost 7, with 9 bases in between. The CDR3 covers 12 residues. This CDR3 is CASSLGGGEQYF. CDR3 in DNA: TGTGCCAGCAGTTTAGGAGGTGGAGAGCAGTACTTC.

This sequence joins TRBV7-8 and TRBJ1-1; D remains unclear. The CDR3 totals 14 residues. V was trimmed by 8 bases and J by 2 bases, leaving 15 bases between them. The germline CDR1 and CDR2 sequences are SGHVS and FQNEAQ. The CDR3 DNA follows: TGTGCCAGCTTCCGGACGGAGATCAACACTGAAGCTTTCTTT. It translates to CASFRTEINTEAFF.

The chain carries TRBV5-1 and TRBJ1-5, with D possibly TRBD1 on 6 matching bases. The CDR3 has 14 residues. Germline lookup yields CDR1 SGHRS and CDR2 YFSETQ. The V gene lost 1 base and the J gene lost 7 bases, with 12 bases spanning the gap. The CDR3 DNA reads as TGCGCCAGCAGCTTGTGGGGGCAGGGGCAGCCCCAGCATTTT. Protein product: CASSLWGQGQPQHF. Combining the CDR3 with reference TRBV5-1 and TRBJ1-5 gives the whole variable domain KAGVTQTPRYLIKTRGQQVTLSCSPISGHRSVSWYQQTPGQGLQFLFEYFSETQRNKGNFPGRFSGRQFSNSRSEMNVSTLELGDSALYLCASSLWGQGQPQHFGDGTRLSIL.